The clone carrying this T cell receptor (beta chain) was picked up many times. Its antigen is undetermined. The method was immunoSEQ multiplex PCR; TCRdb's version includes in-frame clones alone and lacks a portion of them. The repertoire consists of 30,000 to 45,000 clones, none detected only once. This sample was included in a study of T cells after posttransplantation cyclophosphamide. Findings and caveats of the study: Donor-recipient repertoire similarity was low at 1-2 months, rising over year one. TRB overlap between skin or GI tissue T cells and blood was limited.

The CDR3 loop spans 18 amino acids. The rearrangement joins TRBV12-1 to TRBJ2-1; the listed D gene, TRBD2, was not tested against the DNA. TRBV12-1 is deemed a pseudogene. Sequenced sample: PBMCs. This clonotype was sampled from a girl between 5 and 17 years old in good health, CMV-negative, and a related stem cell transplant donor. CDR3 sequence (DNA): TGTGCCAGCAGCTTCCTGGGGCGAGCGGGGGGCCCATACAATGAGCAGTTCTTC. It is translated as CASSFLGRAGGPYNEQFF.